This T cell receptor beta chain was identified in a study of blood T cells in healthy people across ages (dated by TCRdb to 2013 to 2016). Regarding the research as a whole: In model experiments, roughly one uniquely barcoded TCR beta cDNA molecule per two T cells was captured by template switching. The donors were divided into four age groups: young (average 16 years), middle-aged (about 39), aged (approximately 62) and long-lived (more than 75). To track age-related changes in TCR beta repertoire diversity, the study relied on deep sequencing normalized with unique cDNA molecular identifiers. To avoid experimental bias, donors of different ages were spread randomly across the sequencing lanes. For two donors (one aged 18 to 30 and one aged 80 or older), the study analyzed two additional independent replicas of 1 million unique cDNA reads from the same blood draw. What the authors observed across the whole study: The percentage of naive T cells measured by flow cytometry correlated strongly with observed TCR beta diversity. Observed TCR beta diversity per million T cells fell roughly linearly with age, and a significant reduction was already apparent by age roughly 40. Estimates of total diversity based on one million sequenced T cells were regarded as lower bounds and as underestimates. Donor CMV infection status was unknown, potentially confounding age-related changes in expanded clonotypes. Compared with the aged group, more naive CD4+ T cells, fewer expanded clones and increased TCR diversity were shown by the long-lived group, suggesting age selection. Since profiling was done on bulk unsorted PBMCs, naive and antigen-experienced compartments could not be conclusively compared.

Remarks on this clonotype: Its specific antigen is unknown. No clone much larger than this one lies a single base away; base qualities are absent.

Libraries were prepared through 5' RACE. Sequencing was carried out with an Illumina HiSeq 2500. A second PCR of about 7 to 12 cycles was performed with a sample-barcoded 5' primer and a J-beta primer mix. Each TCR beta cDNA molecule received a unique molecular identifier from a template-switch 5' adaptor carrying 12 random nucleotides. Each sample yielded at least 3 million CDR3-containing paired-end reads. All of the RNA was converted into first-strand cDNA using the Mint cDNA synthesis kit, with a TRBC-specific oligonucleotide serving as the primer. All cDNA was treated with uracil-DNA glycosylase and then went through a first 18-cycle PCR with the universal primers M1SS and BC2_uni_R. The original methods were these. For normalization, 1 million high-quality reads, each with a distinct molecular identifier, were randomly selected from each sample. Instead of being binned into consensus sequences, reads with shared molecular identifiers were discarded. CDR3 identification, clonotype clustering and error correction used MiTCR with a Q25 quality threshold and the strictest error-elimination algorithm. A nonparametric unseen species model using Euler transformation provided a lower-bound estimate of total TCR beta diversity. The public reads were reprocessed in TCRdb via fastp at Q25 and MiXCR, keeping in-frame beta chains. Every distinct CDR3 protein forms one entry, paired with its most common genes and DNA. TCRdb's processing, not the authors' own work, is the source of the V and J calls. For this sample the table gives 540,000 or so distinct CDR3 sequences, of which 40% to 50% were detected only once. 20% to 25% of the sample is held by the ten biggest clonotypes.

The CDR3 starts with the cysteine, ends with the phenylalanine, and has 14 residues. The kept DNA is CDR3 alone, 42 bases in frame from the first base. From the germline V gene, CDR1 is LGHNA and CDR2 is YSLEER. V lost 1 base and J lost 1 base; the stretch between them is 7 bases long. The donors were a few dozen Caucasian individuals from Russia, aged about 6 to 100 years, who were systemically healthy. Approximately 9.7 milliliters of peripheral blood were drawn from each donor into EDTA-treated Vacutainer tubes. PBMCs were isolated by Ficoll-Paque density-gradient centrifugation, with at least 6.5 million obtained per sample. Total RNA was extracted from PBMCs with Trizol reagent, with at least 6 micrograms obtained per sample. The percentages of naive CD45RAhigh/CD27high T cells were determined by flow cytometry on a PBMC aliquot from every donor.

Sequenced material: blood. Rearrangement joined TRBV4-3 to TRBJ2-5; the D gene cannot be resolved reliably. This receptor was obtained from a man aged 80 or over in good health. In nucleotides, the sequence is TGCGCCAGCAGCCAAGCATGGACCCAAGAGACCCAGTACTTC. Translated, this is CASSQAWTQETQYF.